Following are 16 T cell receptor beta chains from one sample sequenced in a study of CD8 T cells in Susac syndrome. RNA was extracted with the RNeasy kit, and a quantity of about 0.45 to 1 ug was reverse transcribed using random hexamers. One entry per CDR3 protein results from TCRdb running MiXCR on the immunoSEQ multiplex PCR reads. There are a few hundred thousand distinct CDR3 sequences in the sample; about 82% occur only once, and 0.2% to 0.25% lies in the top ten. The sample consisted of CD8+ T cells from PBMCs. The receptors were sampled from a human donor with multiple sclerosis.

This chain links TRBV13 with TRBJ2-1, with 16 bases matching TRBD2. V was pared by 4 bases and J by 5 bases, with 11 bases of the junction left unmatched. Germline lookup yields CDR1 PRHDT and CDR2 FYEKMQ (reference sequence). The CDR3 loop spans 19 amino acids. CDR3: CASSSSPGTSGRADNEQFF. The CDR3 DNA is TGTGCCAGCAGCTCGAGTCCCGGGACTAGCGGGAGGGCCGACAATGAGCAGTTCTTC.

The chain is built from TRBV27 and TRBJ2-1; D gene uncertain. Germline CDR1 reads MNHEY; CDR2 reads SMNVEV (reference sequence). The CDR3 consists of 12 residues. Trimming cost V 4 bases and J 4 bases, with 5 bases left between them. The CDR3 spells CASSSGYNEQFF. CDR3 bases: TGTGCCAGCAGTTCTGGTTACAATGAGCAGTTCTTC.

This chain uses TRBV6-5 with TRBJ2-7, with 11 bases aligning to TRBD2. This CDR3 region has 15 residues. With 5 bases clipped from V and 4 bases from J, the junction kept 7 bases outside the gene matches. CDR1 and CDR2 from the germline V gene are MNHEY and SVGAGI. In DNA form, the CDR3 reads TGTGCCAGCAGTCAACTAGCGGGAGATATTTACGAGCAGTACTTC. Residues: CASSQLAGDIYEQYF.

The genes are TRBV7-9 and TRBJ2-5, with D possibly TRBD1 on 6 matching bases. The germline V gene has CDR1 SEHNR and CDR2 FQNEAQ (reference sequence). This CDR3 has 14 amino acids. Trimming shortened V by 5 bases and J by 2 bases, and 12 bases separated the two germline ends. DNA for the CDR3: TGTGCCAGCAGCCTGACGGGGACACAAGAGACCCAGTACTTC. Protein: CASSLTGTQETQYF.

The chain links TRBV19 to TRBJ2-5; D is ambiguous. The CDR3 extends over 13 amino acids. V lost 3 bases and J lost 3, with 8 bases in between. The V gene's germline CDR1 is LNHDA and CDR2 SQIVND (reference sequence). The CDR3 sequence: CASSIEVEETQYF. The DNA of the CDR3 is TGTGCCAGTAGTATCGAGGTAGAAGAGACCCAGTACTTC.

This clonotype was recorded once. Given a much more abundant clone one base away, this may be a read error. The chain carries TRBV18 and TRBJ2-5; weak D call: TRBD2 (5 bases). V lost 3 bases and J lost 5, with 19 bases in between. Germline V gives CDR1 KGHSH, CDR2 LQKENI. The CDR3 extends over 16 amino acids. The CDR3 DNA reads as TGTGCCAGCTCACCTTATACTCGCGGGCGCGACGAGACCCAGTACTTC. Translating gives CASSPYTRGRDETQYF.

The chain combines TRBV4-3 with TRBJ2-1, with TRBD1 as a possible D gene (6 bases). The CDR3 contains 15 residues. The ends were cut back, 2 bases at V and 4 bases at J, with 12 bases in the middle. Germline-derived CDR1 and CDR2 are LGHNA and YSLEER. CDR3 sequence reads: CASSQSGAVYNEQFF. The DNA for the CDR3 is TGCGCCAGCAGCCAATCAGGGGCCGTATACAATGAGCAGTTCTTC.

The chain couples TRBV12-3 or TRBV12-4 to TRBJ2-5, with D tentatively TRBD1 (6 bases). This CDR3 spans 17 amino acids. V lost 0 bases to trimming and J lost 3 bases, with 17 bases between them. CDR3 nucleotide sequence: TGTGCCAGCAGTTTAGCGCTGATTAGGGCAGGGGAAGAGACCCAGTACTTC. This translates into CASSLALIRAGEETQYF.

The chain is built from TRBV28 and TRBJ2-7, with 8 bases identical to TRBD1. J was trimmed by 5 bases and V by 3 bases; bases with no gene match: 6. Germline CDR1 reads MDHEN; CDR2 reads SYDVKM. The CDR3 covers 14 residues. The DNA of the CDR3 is TGTGCCAGCAGTTTCCAGGGGGCGGGTGACGAGCAGTACTTC. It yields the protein CASSFQGAGDEQYF.

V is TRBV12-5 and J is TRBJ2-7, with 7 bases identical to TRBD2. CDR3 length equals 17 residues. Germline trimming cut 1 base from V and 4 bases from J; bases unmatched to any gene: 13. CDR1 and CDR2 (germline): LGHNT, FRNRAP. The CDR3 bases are TGTGCTAGTGGTTTGGCACCCTTTGCGGGGGTTCAGTACGAGCAGTACTTC. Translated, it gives CASGLAPFAGVQYEQYF.

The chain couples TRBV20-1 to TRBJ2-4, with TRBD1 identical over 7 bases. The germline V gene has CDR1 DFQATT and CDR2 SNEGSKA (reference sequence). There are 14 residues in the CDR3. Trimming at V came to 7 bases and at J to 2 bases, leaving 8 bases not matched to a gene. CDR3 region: CSGGQDGTKNIQYF. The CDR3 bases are TGCAGTGGTGGACAGGATGGAACCAAAAACATTCAGTACTTC.

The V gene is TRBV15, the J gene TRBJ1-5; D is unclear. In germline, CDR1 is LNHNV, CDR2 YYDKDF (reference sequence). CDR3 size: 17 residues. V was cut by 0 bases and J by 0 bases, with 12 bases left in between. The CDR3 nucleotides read TGTGCCACCAGCAGAGAAAGACATATTTATAGCAATCAGCCCCAGCATTTT. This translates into CATSRERHIYSNQPQHF.

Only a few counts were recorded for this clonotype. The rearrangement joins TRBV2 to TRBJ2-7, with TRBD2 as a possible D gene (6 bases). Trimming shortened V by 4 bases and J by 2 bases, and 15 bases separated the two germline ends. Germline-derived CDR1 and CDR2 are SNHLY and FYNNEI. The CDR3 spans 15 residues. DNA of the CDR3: TGTGCCAGCAGTGGAGGGTGGAGGGAGGCCTACGAGCAGTACTTC. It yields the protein CASSGGWREAYEQYF.

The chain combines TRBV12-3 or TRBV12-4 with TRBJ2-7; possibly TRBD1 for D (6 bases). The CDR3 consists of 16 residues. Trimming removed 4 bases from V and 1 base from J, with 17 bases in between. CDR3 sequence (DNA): TGTGCCAGCAGTTCGCCTCAGGGGCTTATTTCCTACGAGCAGTACTTC. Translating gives CASSSPQGLISYEQYF.

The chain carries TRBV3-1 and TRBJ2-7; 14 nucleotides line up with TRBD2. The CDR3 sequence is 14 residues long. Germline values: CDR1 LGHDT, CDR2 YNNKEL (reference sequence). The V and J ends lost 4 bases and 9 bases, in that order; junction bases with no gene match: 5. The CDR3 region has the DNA TGTGCCAGCAGCCCGCGACTAGCGGGAGGGTCGCAGTACTTC. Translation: CASSPRLAGGSQYF.

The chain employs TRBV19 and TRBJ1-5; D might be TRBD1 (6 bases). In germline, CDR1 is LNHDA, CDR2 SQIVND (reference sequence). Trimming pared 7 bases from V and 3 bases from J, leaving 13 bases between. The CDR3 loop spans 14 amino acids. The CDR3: CASIGGGFNQPQHF. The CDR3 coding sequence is TGTGCCAGTATTGGGGGGGGCTTCAATCAGCCCCAGCATTTT.